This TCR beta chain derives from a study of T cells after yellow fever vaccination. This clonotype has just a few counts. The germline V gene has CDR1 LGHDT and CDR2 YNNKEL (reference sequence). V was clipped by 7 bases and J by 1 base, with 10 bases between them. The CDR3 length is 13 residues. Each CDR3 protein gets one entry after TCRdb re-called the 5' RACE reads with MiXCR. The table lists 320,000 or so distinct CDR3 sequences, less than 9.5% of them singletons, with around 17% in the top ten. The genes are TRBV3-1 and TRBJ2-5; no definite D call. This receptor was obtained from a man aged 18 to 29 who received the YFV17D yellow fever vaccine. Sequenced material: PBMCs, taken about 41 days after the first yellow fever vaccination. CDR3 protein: CASNEHGQETQYF. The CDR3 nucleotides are TGTGCCAGCAATGAACACGGCCAAGAGACCCAGTACTTC.